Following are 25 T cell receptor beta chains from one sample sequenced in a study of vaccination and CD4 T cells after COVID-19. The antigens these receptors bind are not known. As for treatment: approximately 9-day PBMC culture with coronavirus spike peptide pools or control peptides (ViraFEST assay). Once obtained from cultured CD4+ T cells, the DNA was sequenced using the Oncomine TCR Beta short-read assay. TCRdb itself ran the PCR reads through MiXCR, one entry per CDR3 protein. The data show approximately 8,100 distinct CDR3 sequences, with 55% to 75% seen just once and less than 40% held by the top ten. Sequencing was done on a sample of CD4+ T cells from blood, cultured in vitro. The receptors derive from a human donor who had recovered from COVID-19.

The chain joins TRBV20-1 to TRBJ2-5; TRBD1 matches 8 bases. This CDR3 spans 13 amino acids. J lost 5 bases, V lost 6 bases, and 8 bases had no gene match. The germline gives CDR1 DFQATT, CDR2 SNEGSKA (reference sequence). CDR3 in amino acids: CSAYGTGGETQYF. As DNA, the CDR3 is TGCAGTGCGTACGGGACAGGTGGGGAGACCCAGTACTTC.

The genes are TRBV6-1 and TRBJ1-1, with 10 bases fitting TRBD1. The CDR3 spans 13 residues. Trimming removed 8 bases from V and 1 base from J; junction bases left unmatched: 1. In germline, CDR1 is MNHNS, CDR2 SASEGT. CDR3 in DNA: TGTGCCAGCCGGGACAGGGGGAACACTGAAGCTTTCTTT. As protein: CASRDRGNTEAFF.

The CDR3 DNA is TGTGCCAGCAGTTACGGGACAGGGGAAGTAGAGCAGTACTTC. Protein: CASSYGTGEVEQYF. The chain carries TRBV6-5 and TRBJ2-7; the match to TRBD1 covers 10 bases. Germline V gene data show CDR1 as MNHEY and CDR2 as SVGAGI. Unmatched junction bases numbered 5, after V lost 2 bases and J lost 7 bases. This CDR3 is built from 14 residues.

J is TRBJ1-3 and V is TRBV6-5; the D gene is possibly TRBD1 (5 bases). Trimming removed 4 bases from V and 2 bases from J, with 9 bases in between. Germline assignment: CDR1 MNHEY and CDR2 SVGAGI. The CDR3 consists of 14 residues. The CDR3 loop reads CASSSWGAGNTIYF. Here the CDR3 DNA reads TGTGCCAGCAGTTCCTGGGGGGCTGGAAACACCATATATTTT.

CDR3 sequence reads: CASSHRHTEQFF. The CDR3 nucleotides read TGTGCCAGCAGTCACCGACACACTGAGCAGTTCTTC. The chain combines TRBV12-3 or TRBV12-4 with TRBJ2-1; D ambiguous. The CDR3 has 12 residues. V lost 5 bases to trimming and J lost 9 bases, with 11 bases between them.

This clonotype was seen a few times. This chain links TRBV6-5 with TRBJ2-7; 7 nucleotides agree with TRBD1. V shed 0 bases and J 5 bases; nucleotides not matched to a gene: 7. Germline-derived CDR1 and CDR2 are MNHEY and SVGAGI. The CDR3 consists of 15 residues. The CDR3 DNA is TGTGCCAGCAGTTACTCATTCCGGGACAGAAACGAGCAGTACTTC. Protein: CASSYSFRDRNEQYF.

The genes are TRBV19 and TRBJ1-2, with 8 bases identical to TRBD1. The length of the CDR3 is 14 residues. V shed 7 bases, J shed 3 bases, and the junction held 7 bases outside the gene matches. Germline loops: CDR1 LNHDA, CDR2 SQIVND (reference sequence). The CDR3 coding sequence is TGTGCCAGTACACCGACAGGGGTTGACTATGGCTACACCTTC. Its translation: CASTPTGVDYGYTF.

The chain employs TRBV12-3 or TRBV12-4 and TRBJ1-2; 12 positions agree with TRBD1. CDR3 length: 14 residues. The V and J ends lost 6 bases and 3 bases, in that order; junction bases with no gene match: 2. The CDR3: CASRRDRGHYGYTF. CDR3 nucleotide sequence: TGTGCCAGCAGGAGGGACAGGGGGCACTATGGCTACACCTTC.

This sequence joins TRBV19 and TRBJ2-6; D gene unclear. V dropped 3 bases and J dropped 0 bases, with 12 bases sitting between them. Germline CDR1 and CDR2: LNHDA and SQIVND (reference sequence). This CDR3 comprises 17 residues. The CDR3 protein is CASSIITVNSGANVLTF. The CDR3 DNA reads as TGTGCCAGTAGTATCATTACAGTGAACTCTGGGGCCAACGTCCTGACTTTC.

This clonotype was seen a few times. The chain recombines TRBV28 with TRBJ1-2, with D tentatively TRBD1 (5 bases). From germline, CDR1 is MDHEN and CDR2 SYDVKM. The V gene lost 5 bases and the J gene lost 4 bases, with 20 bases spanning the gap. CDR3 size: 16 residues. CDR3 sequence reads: CASSQSGAESLYGYTF. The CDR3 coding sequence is TGTGCCAGCAGTCAATCCGGGGCCGAATCTCTCTATGGCTACACCTTC.

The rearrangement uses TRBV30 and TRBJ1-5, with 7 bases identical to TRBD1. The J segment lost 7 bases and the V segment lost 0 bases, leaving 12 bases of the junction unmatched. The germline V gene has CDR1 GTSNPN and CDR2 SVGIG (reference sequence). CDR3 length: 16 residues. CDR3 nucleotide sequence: TGTGCCTGGAGTGTTCCAGGGCCAGGGGGGGACCAGCCCCAGCATTTT. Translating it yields CAWSVPGPGGDQPQHF.

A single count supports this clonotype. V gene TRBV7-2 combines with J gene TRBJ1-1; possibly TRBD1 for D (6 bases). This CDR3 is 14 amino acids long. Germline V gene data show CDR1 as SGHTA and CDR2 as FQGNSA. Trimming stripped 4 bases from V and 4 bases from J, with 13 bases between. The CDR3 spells CASSYTQGITEAFF. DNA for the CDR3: TGTGCCAGCAGCTATACACAGGGAATCACTGAAGCTTTCTTT.

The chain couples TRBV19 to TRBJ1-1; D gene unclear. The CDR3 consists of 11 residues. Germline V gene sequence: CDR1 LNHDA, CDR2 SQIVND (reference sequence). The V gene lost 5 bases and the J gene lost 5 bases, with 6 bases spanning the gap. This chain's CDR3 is CASSRWTEAFF. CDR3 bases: TGTGCCAGTAGTCGTTGGACTGAAGCTTTCTTT.

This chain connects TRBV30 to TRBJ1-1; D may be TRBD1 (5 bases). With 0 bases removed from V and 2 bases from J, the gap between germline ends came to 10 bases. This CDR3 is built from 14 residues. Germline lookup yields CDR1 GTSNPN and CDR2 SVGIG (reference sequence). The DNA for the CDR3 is TGTGCCTGGAGTGTAGGGGCACCTAACACTGAAGCTTTCTTT. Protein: CAWSVGAPNTEAFF.

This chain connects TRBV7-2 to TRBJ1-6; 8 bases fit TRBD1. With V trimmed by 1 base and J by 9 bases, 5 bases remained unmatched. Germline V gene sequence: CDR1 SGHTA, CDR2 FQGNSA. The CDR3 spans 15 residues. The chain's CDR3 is CASSLVQGDGSPLHF. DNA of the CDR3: TGTGCCAGCAGCTTAGTACAGGGGGACGGTTCACCCCTCCACTTT.

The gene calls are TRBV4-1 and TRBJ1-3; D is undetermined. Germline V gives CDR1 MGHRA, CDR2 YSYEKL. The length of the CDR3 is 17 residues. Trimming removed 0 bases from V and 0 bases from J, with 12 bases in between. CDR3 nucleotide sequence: TGCGCCAGCAGCCAAGATCCGATAACCAGCTCTGGAAACACCATATATTTT. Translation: CASSQDPITSSGNTIYF.

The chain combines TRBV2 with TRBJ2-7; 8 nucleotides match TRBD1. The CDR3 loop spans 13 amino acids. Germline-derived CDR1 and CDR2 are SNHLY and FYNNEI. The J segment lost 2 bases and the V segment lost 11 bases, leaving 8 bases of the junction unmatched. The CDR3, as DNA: TGTGCCGTAGGACGGGACAGGCCCTACGAGCAGTACTTC. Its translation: CAVGRDRPYEQYF.

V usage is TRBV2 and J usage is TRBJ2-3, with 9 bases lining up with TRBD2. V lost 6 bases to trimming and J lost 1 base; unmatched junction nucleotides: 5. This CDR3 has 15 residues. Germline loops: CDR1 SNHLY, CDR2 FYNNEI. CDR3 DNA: TGTGCCAGCAGACCTAGCGGGGTGGGCACAGATACGCAGTATTTT. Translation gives CASRPSGVGTDTQYF. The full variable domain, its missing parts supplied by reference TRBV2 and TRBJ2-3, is EPEVTQTPSHQVTQMGQEVILRCVPISNHLYFYWYRQILGQKVEFLVSFYNNEISEKSEIFDDQFSVERPDGSNFTLKIRSTKLEDSAMYFCASRPSGVGTDTQYFGPGTRLTVL.

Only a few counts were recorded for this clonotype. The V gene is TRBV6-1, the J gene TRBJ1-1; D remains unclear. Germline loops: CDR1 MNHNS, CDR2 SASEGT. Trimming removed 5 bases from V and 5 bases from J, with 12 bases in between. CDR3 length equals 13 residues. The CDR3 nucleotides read TGTGCCAGCAGTCCCCTTGGGGAGACTGAAGCTTTCTTT. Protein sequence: CASSPLGETEAFF.

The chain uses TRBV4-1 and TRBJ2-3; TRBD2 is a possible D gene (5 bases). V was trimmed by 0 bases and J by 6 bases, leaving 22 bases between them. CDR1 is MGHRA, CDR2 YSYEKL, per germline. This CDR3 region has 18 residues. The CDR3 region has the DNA TGCGCCAGCAGCCAAGATGGCCCCTCATCCTCGAGAGGGGATACGCAGTATTTT. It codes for CASSQDGPSSSRGDTQYF.

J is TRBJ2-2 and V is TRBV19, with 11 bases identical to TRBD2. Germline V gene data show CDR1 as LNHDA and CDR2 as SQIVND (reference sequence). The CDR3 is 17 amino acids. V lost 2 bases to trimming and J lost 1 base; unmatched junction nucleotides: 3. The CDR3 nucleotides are TGTGCCAGTAGTATATCCCTAGCGGGAGGGAACACCGGGGAGCTGTTTTTT. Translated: CASSISLAGGNTGELFF.

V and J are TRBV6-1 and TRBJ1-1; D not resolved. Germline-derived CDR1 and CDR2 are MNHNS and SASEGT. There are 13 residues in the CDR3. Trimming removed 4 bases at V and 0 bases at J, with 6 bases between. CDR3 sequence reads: CASSATLNTEAFF. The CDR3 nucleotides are TGTGCCAGCAGTGCGACCCTGAACACTGAAGCTTTCTTT.

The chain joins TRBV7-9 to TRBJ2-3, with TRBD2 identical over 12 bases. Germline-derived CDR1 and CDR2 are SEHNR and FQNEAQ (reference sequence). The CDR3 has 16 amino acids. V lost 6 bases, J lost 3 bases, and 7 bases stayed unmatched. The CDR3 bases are TGTGCCAGCAGTGATGGACTAGCGGGGAGGACAGATACGCAGTATTTT. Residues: CASSDGLAGRTDTQYF. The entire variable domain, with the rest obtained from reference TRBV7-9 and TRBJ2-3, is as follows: DTGVSQNPRHKITKRGQNVTFRCDPISEHNRLYWYRQTLGQGPEFLTYFQNEAQLEKSRLLSDRFSAERPKGSFSTLEIQRTEQGDSAMYLCASSDGLAGRTDTQYFGPGTRLTVL.

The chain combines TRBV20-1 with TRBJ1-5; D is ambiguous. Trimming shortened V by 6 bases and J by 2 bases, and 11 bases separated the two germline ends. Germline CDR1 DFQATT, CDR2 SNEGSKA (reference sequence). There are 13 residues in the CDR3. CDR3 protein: CSAGRGGNQPQHF. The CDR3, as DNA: TGCAGTGCGGGTCGGGGAGGCAATCAGCCCCAGCATTTT.

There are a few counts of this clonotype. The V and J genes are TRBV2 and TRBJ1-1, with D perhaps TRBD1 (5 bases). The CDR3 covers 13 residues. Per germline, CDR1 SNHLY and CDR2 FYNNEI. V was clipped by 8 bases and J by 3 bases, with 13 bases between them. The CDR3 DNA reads TGTGCCAGCGGGGACCCATGGGACACTGAAGCTTTCTTT. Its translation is CASGDPWDTEAFF.